What follows describes a single T cell receptor (beta chain). The data stem from a study of cytomegalovirus exposure and HLA in healthy donors. The V end lost 8 bases, the J end lost 7 bases, and 17 bases lay between the germline ends. Germline CDR1 reads GTSNPN; CDR2 reads SVGIG (reference sequence). The CDR3 covers 12 residues. The primer mix had 60 Vbeta and 13 Jbeta primers. TCRdb's copy holds only in-frame clones and misses some; the assay was immunoSEQ multiplex PCR. The sample records 150,000 to 180,000 clones, 70% to 80% being singletons. This receptor was identified in a man in his thirties or forties in good health and CMV-seropositive. The sequencing input was PBMCs. The chain joins TRBV30 to TRBJ1-2; TRBD1 is a possible D gene (5 bases). The CDR3 DNA reads as TGTGCCGCCATAGGGCCGGGGGTTGGCTACACCTTC. Its translation: CAAIGPGVGYTF.